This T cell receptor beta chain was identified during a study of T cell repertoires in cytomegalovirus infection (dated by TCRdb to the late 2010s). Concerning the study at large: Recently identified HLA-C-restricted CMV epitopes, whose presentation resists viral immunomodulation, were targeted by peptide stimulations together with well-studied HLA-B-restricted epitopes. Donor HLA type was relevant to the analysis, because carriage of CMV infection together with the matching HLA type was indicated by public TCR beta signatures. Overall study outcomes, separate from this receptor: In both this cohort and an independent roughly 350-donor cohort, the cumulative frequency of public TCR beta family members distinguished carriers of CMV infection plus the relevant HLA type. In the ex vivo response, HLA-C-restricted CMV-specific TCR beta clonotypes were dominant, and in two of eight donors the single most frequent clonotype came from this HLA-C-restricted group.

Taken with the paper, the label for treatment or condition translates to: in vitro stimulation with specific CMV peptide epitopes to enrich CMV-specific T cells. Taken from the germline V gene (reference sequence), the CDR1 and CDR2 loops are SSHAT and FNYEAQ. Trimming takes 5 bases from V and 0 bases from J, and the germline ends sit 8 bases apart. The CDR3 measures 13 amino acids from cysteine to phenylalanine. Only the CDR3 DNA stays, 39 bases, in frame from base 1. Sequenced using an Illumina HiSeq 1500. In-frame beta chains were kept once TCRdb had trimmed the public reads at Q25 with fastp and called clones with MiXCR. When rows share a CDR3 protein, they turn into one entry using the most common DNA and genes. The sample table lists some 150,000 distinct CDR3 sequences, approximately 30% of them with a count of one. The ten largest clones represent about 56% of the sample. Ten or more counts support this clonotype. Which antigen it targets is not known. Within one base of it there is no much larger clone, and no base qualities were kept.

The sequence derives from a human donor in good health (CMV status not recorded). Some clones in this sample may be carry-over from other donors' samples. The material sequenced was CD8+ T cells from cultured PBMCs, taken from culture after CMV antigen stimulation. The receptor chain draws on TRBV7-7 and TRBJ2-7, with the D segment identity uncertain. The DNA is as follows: TGTGCCAGCAGCCCTGACAACTCCTACGAGCAGTACTTC. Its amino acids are CASSPDNSYEQYF.